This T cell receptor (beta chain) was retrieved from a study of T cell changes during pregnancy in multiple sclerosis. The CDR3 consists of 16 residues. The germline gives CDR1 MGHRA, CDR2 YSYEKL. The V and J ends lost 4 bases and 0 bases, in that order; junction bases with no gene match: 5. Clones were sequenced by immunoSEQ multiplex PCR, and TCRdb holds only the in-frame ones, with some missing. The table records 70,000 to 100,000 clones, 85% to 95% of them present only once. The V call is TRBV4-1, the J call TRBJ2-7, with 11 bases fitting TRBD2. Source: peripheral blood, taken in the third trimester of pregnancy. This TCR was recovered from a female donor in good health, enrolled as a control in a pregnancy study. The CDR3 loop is CASSPTSGVISYEQYF. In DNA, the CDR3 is TGCGCCAGCAGCCCGACTAGCGGGGTAATCTCCTACGAGCAGTACTTC.